Listed below are T cell receptor beta chains from one sample, sequenced in a study of blood T cells in healthy people across ages. Using its own MiXCR run on the 5' RACE reads, TCRdb lists one record per CDR3 protein. The table includes more than 500,000 distinct CDR3 sequences, approximately 30% detected once. The sample comprised blood. These receptors came from a woman between 65 and 79 years old in good health. The CDR3 runs from the conserved cysteine through the conserved F or W. Each record gives: V gene, clone size, D gene, J gene, CDR3 protein, CDR3 DNA. The D gene is left open where the match is weak. Size is omitted from some rows. Given values are once, few, many or a class for expanded clones.

TRBV4-2	NA	TRBD2	TRBJ2-3	CASSQVLRESTDTQYF	TGTGCCAGCAGCCAAGTTTTGCGGGAGAGCACAGATACGCAGTATTTT
TRBV29-1	few	NA	TRBJ1-5	CSVGDGNSQPQHF	TGCAGCGTTGGGGACGGGAATTCTCAGCCCCAGCATTTT
TRBV6-5	NA	NA	TRBJ1-4	CASRGSGEKLFF	TGTGCCAGTCGGGGGAGTGGAGAAAAACTGTTTTTT
TRBV3-1	few	NA	TRBJ1-1	CASTLRGGGTEAFF	TGTGCCAGCACCCTCAGGGGAGGCGGCACTGAAGCTTTCTTT
TRBV5-1	NA	NA	TRBJ2-7	CASSLGFYEQYF	TGCGCCAGCAGCTTGGGTTTCTACGAGCAGTACTTC
TRBV7-3	NA	NA	TRBJ2-2	CASSLYDSSTGELFF	TGTGCCAGCAGCCTGTATGACAGCAGCACCGGGGAGCTGTTTTTT
TRBV12-3/TRBV12-4	few	NA	TRBJ1-2	CASSFQLDSFYTF	TGTGCCAGCAGTTTTCAACTGGATTCGTTCTACACCTTC
TRBV9	NA	NA	TRBJ2-3	CASSVDLAYTDTQYF	TGTGCCAGCAGCGTAGATCTGGCTTACACAGATACGCAGTATTTT
TRBV5-1	NA	NA	TRBJ1-1	CASSRAGALMNTEAFF	TGCGCCAGCAGCCGGGCAGGGGCGCTTATGAACACTGAAGCTTTCTTT
TRBV7-2	few	NA	TRBJ2-3	CASSSVAGGWGDTQYF	TGTGCCAGCAGCTCAGTCGCAGGCGGGTGGGGAGATACGCAGTATTTT
TRBV7-2	NA	NA	TRBJ1-2	CASSLGGGTPGGYTF	TGTGCCAGCAGCTTAGGGGGGGGAACCCCAGGGGGCTACACCTTC
TRBV7-3	NA	TRBD2	TRBJ2-3	CASSSTSGRWDTQYF	TGTGCCAGCAGCTCAACTAGCGGGAGATGGGATACGCAGTATTTT
TRBV19	NA	NA	TRBJ2-1	CASSRSLGQGGWDEQFF	TGTGCCAGTAGCCGTTCCTTAGGGCAGGGGGGATGGGATGAGCAGTTCTTC
TRBV29-1	NA	TRBD1	TRBJ2-1	CSVPGQGLDEQFF	TGCAGCGTCCCGGGACAGGGGCTCGATGAACAGTTCTTC
TRBV12-3/TRBV12-4	few	TRBD1	TRBJ2-7	CASSSSGGRYEQYF	TGTGCCAGCAGTTCTTCAGGGGGCCGCTACGAGCAGTACTTC
TRBV20-1	NA	NA	TRBJ1-1	CSARGLLNTEAFF	TGCAGTGCTCGTGGGCTTTTGAACACTGAAGCTTTCTTT
TRBV2	few	NA	TRBJ2-1	CASAPLAATENEQFF	TGTGCCAGCGCCCCGTTAGCGGCCACTGAGAATGAGCAGTTCTTC
TRBV7-2	few	TRBD2	TRBJ2-1	CTSSLGLAGGNEQFF	TGTACCAGCAGCTTGGGACTAGCGGGAGGTAATGAGCAGTTCTTC
TRBV10-3	NA	TRBD1	TRBJ1-2	CAIAGTGQNYGYTF	TGTGCCATTGCCGGGACAGGGCAGAACTATGGCTACACCTTC
TRBV20-1	NA	TRBD1	TRBJ1-2	CSAWTGQAHGYTF	TGCAGTGCGTGGACAGGACAAGCTCATGGCTACACCTTC
TRBV4-2	NA	TRBD1	TRBJ1-2	CASSQERDRGYGYTF	TGTGCCAGCAGCCAAGAGAGGGACAGGGGGTATGGCTACACCTTC
TRBV28	few	TRBD1	TRBJ2-5	CASTPGQGGEQYF	TGTGCCAGCACCCCAGGACAGGGGGGAGAGCAGTACTTC
TRBV5-1	once	NA	TRBJ2-5	CASSFCLQETQYF	TGCGCCAGCAGCTTTTGTTTGCAAGAGACCCAGTACTTC
TRBV5-1	NA	TRBD2	TRBJ2-5	CACSFASGPQETQYF	TGCGCCTGCAGCTTTGCTAGCGGCCCTCAAGAGACCCAGTACTTC
TRBV7-2	many	NA	TRBJ2-3	CASSLAGADTQYF	TGTGCCAGCAGCTTAGCAGGAGCAGATACGCAGTATTTT
TRBV11-3	NA	NA	TRBJ2-3	CASTPGAYTDTQYF	TGTGCCAGCACCCCCGGGGCCTACACAGATACGCAGTATTTT
TRBV7-3	few	NA	TRBJ1-5	CASVERNQPQHF	TGTGCCAGCGTGGAACGCAATCAGCCCCAGCATTTT
TRBV20-1	NA	NA	TRBJ1-2	CSARDLGTYGYTF	TGCAGTGCTAGAGATCTCGGGACCTATGGCTACACCTTC
TRBV11-2	once	NA	TRBJ1-2	CASSSPLDRANYGYTF	TGTGCCAGCAGCTCCCCCCTGGACAGAGCTAACTATGGCTACACCTTC
TRBV18	few	NA	TRBJ1-1	CASSPNTAEAFF	TGTGCCAGCTCACCTAACACGGCTGAAGCTTTCTTT
TRBV6-5	NA	NA	TRBJ1-3	CASSRQGTSGNTIYF	TGTGCCAGCAGTCGGCAGGGGACATCTGGAAACACCATATATTTT
TRBV20-1	NA	NA	TRBJ2-2	CSASGSGANTGELFF	TGCAGTGCTAGTGGTAGCGGAGCGAACACCGGGGAGCTGTTTTTT
TRBV20-1	NA	NA	TRBJ2-2	CSARDGGRSDTGELFF	TGCAGTGCTAGAGATGGGGGCCGTTCAGACACCGGGGAGCTGTTTTTT
TRBV2	few	TRBD2	TRBJ2-5	CASTFSGGQETQYF	TGTGCCAGCACCTTTAGCGGGGGGCAAGAGACCCAGTACTTC
TRBV2	NA	NA	TRBJ1-2	CASSDLANYGYTF	TGTGCCAGCAGTGACTTAGCTAACTATGGCTACACCTTC
TRBV15	NA	NA	TRBJ1-5	CATSRETGNQPQHF	TGTGCCACCAGCAGAGAGACAGGCAATCAGCCCCAGCATTTT
TRBV7-2	NA	NA	TRBJ2-1	CASSSAPKRSFYNEQFF	TGTGCCAGCAGCTCCGCCCCCAAGCGGAGCTTCTACAATGAGCAGTTCTTC
TRBV18	NA	TRBD1	TRBJ1-1	CASSMTGRDTEAFF	TGTGCCAGCTCAATGACAGGGAGGGACACTGAAGCTTTCTTT
TRBV14	NA	NA	TRBJ2-5	CASSQDTTKGTQYF	TGTGCCAGCAGCCAGGACACCACAAAGGGGACCCAGTACTTC
TRBV29-1	NA	TRBD1	TRBJ2-5	CGVEGDRDRQETQYF	TGCGGCGTTGAAGGGGATAGGGACAGACAAGAGACCCAGTACTTC
TRBV9	few	TRBD2	TRBJ2-1	CASSVRGTSGTRSYNEQFF	TGTGCCAGCAGCGTGAGGGGGACTAGCGGGACCCGCTCCTACAATGAGCAGTTCTTC
TRBV4-3	NA	NA	TRBJ1-2	CASSQDVRTSYTF	TGCGCCAGCAGCCAAGATGTGAGGACGAGCTACACCTTC
TRBV4-1	NA	NA	TRBJ1-4	CASSQAFLGRTNEKLFF	TGCGCCAGCAGCCAAGCTTTCTTAGGGCGAACTAATGAAAAACTGTTTTTT
TRBV10-3	NA	NA	TRBJ2-1	CAISESRSYEQFF	TGTGCCATCAGTGAGTCGAGGAGTTATGAGCAGTTCTTC
TRBV4-2	NA	NA	TRBJ1-1	CASSQDDGNEAFF	TGTGCCAGCAGCCAAGATGACGGAAATGAAGCTTTCTTT
TRBV7-2	NA	TRBD2	TRBJ2-7	CASSSYEAGGRYEQYF	TGTGCCAGCAGCTCTTATGAAGCGGGGGGGCGCTACGAGCAGTACTTC
TRBV6-2/TRBV6-3	few	NA	TRBJ2-1	CASSYGGPGTYNEQFF	TGTGCCAGCAGTTACGGGGGGCCGGGGACCTACAATGAGCAGTTCTTC